The rows below give T cell receptor beta chains drawn from one sample of a study of breast tumors, draining lymph nodes, adjacent tissues. Each CDR3 protein gets one entry after TCRdb re-called the multiplex PCR reads with MiXCR. The repertoire holds about 180,000 distinct CDR3 sequences, with approximately 30% as singletons. Input material: axillary lymph node tissue. The receptors come from a female donor with breast cancer. Some clones in this sample may be carry-over from other donors' samples. Each CDR3 is given with its conserved first and last residue. Clone size is shown for a subset of rows, as once, few, many or a class of expanded clone.

many	TRBJ1-5	TRBV6-5	CASSQRVGVPQPQHF
many	TRBJ2-3	TRBV12-5	CATARGGADTQYF
many	TRBJ2-3	TRBV7-3	CASSVTGVTDTQYF
many	TRBJ1-3	TRBV7-9	CASSSTQSGNTIYF
many	TRBJ2-1	TRBV29-1	CSVAEDSYNEQFF
many	TRBJ1-3	TRBV20-1	CSADTGGNTIYF
many	TRBJ2-3	TRBV18	CASSPSQGDADTQYF
NA	TRBJ2-3	TRBV7-9	CASSLAANEQYF
many	TRBJ1-2	TRBV19	CASSLPQGVGYTF
many	TRBJ1-5	TRBV19	CASSITVHGNQPQHF
few	TRBJ2-1	TRBV18	CASSPDNYNEQFF
many	TRBJ1-5	TRBV6-5	CASSYGSNQPQHF
NA	TRBJ2-6	TRBV6-6	CAISLGGSGANVLTF
NA	TRBJ2-7	TRBV7-9	CASSARGGTENYEQYF
few	TRBJ1-1	TRBV2	CASYRDRGRDEAFF
many	TRBJ2-1	TRBV7-2	CASSPGRGRGDNEQFF
NA	TRBJ2-3	TRBV2	CASRGQVYNEQYF
many	TRBJ2-2	TRBV6-6	CASSYWTSTPGELFF
many	TRBJ1-2	TRBV13	CASSSSGGSNYGYTF
NA	TRBJ1-1	TRBV19	CASSTIRNRQGIEPASF
many	TRBJ1-4	TRBV12-3/TRBV12-4	CASTAGDSSEKLFF
NA	TRBJ1-1	TRBV12-3/TRBV12-4	CASRGGGTEAFF
many	TRBJ2-1	TRBV4-1	CASSRSALAGGYNEQFF
NA	TRBJ2-3	TRBV20-1	CSARAASTDTQYF
many	TRBJ2-1	TRBV12-3/TRBV12-4	CASRTLGGEQFF
many	TRBJ1-4	TRBV20-1	CSPVLPGDEKLFF
many	TRBJ2-1	TRBV19	CASSITRGEQFF
many	TRBJ2-7	TRBV7-2	CASSLVGAEQYF
NA	TRBJ2-5	TRBV29-1	CSTRGLAGEETQYF
many	TRBJ2-7	TRBV7-2	CASSSTPREQYF
many	TRBJ2-3	TRBV24-1	CATSDPRSTDTQYF
NA	TRBJ1-2	TRBV7-9	CASSSREGSWVMNYGYTF
once	TRBJ1-3	TRBV7-9	CASSLGTGPGNTIYF
many	TRBJ2-5	TRBV15	CATSRAGTLQETQYF
many	TRBJ1-2	TRBV10-3	CAIRPNRGEDYGYTF
many	TRBJ2-3	TRBV9	CASSPRGSGASTDTQYF
few	TRBJ1-3	TRBV6-5	CASTGQVGNTIYF
NA	TRBJ1-1	TRBV10-3	CAISGSKQVYTEAFF
many	TRBJ2-1	TRBV20-1	CSARDRVNYNEQFF
NA	NA	TRBV6-6	CASRGMTGIGTEAFF